Listed here are 24 T cell receptor beta chains from one sample, sequenced in a study of blood T cell repertoires in COVID-19 (dated by TCRdb to between 2020 and 2021). The library was built by means of the immunoSEQ multiplex PCR assay. This is the immuneACCESS table as TCRdb keeps it, with only in-frame sequences that have V and J called. A part of the clones is gone; compared with another copy, unresolved V genes explain less than half, and the rest is unexplained. The sample yields roughly 140,000 clones; 85% to 90% were counted once. Approximately 9.9% of the sample is taken by the ten largest. The material sequenced was peripheral blood. The origin of the receptors is a woman of 80 years or more with acute or convalescent COVID-19.

The chain recombines TRBV5-1 with TRBJ1-6; possibly TRBD1 for D (5 bases). From germline, CDR1 is SGHRS and CDR2 YFSETQ. The CDR3 is made up of 14 amino acids. Trimming removed 4 bases from V and 8 bases from J, with 13 bases in between. CDR3 sequence reads: CASSADTGDSPLHF. The CDR3 DNA reads as TGCGCCAGCAGCGCCGACACAGGAGATTCACCCCTCCACTTT. The full variable domain, its missing parts supplied by reference TRBV5-1 and TRBJ1-6, is KAGVTQTPRYLIKTRGQQVTLSCSPISGHRSVSWYQQTPGQGLQFLFEYFSETQRNKGNFPGRFSGRQFSNSRSEMNVSTLELGDSALYLCASSADTGDSPLHFGNGTRLTVT.

The V and J genes are TRBV20-1 and TRBJ2-7; perhaps TRBD2 as D (5 bases). Germline V gene sequence: CDR1 DFQATT, CDR2 SNEGSKA (reference sequence). This CDR3 spans 11 amino acids. V was cut by 5 bases and J by 3 bases, with 8 bases left in between. The CDR3 DNA is TGCAGTGCTCGGGATGTCTACGAGCAGTACTTC. Amino acid sequence: CSARDVYEQYF.

This chain joins TRBV29-1 and TRBJ2-3; 9 bases line up with TRBD2. V lost 4 bases and J lost 6; bases outside the gene matches: 2. Germline CDR1 is SQVTM and CDR2 is ANQGSEA. The CDR3 consists of 12 residues. CDR3 coding DNA: TGCAGCGTTGGCGGGGGGGCGGATACGCAGTATTTT. Protein sequence: CSVGGGADTQYF.

V gene TRBV4-1 combines with J gene TRBJ1-6; 7 positions agree with TRBD1. J gave up 4 bases and V 2 bases, and 5 bases lay outside the gene matches. CDR3 length: 16 residues. Germline CDR1 is MGHRA and CDR2 is YSYEKL. CDR3 in DNA: TGCGCCAGCAGCCAACTCTCGACAGGGTATAATTCACCCCTCCACTTT. Its protein product is CASSQLSTGYNSPLHF.

The chain combines TRBV5-1 with TRBJ1-1, with D uncertain. In germline, CDR1 is SGHRS, CDR2 YFSETQ. V lost 0 bases, J lost 4 bases, and 7 bases lay in between. The CDR3 spans 13 residues. The CDR3 loop is CASSLEYGTEAFF. In DNA form, the CDR3 reads TGCGCCAGCAGCTTGGAATACGGCACTGAAGCTTTCTTT. Filled out from reference TRBV5-1 and TRBJ1-1, the complete variable domain reads KAGVTQTPRYLIKTRGQQVTLSCSPISGHRSVSWYQQTPGQGLQFLFEYFSETQRNKGNFPGRFSGRQFSNSRSEMNVSTLELGDSALYLCASSLEYGTEAFFGQGTRLTVV.

A note on this clone: The same CDR3 arises from other DNA sequences in this sample as well. V is TRBV9 and J is TRBJ1-2; tentatively, D is TRBD1 (6 bases). Germline CDR1 SGDLS, CDR2 YYNGEE. The CDR3 contains 14 residues. V shed 0 bases and J shed 2 bases, with 8 bases lying between them. The CDR3 DNA reads as TGTGCCAGCAGCGTAGGGCAGGGGAACTATGGCTACACCTTC. Its translation: CASSVGQGNYGYTF.

The rearrangement links TRBV5-1 to TRBJ2-5, with a tentative D call TRBD1 (6 bases). Germline loops: CDR1 SGHRS, CDR2 YFSETQ. The CDR3 is 16 amino acids. Trimming left V 1 base short and J 7 bases short, with 20 bases between. CDR3 coding DNA: TGCGCCAGCAGCTTGATTCCCACAGGGACGACAGCGACCCAGTACTTC. Its protein is CASSLIPTGTTATQYF.

The chain couples TRBV20-1 to TRBJ1-2; D is unresolved. Germline V gene sequence: CDR1 DFQATT, CDR2 SNEGSKA (reference sequence). The CDR3 covers 10 residues. The V end lost 2 bases, the J end lost 7 bases, and 5 bases lay between the germline ends. In DNA form, the CDR3 reads TGCAGTGCTAGACTCAGTGGCTACACCTTC. Translation gives CSARLSGYTF.

This clone has more than one count but fewer than ten. The rearrangement joins TRBV5-4 to TRBJ1-1, with 9 bases fitting TRBD1. V lost 3 bases, J lost 3 bases, and 6 bases stayed unmatched. The CDR3 consists of 15 residues. From germline, CDR1 is SGHNT and CDR2 YYREEE (reference sequence). The DNA of the CDR3 is TGTGCCAGCAGCTCCCCGGGACAGGGAGACACTGAAGCTTTCTTT. This translates into CASSSPGQGDTEAFF.

The CDR3 protein is CASSQGPQGETQYF. Here the CDR3 DNA reads TGTGCCAGCAGCCAAGGCCCACAGGGGGAGACCCAGTACTTC. The chain combines TRBV3-1 (or the pseudogene TRBV3-2) with TRBJ2-5; TRBD1 agrees at 7 bases. The trim removed 1 base at V and 5 bases at J, leaving 4 bases unmatched. The CDR3 runs 14 residues. Germline CDR1 reads LGHDT; CDR2 reads YNNKEL (reference sequence).

The V and J genes are TRBV6-5 and TRBJ1-2; 7 bases map to TRBD1. This CDR3 is built from 13 residues. Germline V gene sequence: CDR1 MNHEY, CDR2 SVGAGI. The V gene end was trimmed by 5 bases and the J gene end by 4 bases; junction bases not matched to a gene: 4. The CDR3 sequence is CASSLRQGYGYTF. The CDR3 nucleotides are TGTGCCAGCAGTCTGCGACAGGGCTATGGCTACACCTTC.

In DNA, the CDR3 is TGTGCCAGCTCATCCGGGGGGAGCCCTGAAGCTTTCTTT. This gives the protein CASSSGGSPEAFF. The rearrangement joins TRBV18 to TRBJ1-1; D possibly corresponds to TRBD1 (5 bases). This CDR3 is 13 amino acids long. V was trimmed by 5 bases and J by 6 bases, leaving 13 bases between them. CDR1 KGHSH and CDR2 LQKENI come from the germline V gene.

The chain is built from TRBV2 and TRBJ1-6; a weak D match, TRBD1 (6 bases). V was pared by 6 bases and J by 7 bases, with 13 bases between. The CDR3 sequence is 14 residues long. Looked up from germline, CDR1 is SNHLY and CDR2 is FYNNEI. The CDR3 reads CASRADSENSPLHF. In nucleotides, the CDR3 is TGTGCCAGCAGGGCGGACAGCGAAAATTCACCCCTCCACTTT. The whole variable domain, filled in from reference TRBV2 and TRBJ1-6, reads EPEVTQTPSHQVTQMGQEVILRCVPISNHLYFYWYRQILGQKVEFLVSFYNNEISEKSEIFDDQFSVERPDGSNFTLKIRSTKLEDSAMYFCASRADSENSPLHFGNGTRLTVT.

The rearrangement joins TRBV4-3 to TRBJ1-2; 8 bases map to TRBD1. From germline, CDR1 is LGHNA and CDR2 YSLEER. CDR3 length equals 16 residues. V trimming: 3 bases; J trimming: 2 bases; junction bases outside the gene matches: 8. This CDR3 is CASSHVTGESNYGYTF. As DNA, the CDR3 is TGCGCCAGCAGCCATGTGACAGGGGAGTCAAACTATGGCTACACCTTC.

J is TRBJ1-6 and V is TRBV7-2; the D gene is possibly TRBD1 (5 bases). CDR1 is SGHTA and CDR2 is FQGNSA in the germline V gene. V lost 3 bases, J lost 9 bases, and 18 bases lay in between. CDR3 length: 16 residues. The CDR3 region is CASSLIMGPGSSPLHF. DNA of the CDR3: TGTGCCAGCAGCTTGATAATGGGACCCGGGAGTTCACCCCTCCACTTT.

V and J are TRBV7-2 and TRBJ1-2; D possibly corresponds to TRBD1 (5 bases). The CDR3 extends over 15 amino acids. Germline V lookup: CDR1 SGHTA, CDR2 FQGNSA. Between the trimmed V and J ends, which lost 0 bases and 5 bases, there was a span of 13 bases. CDR3 coding DNA: TGTGCCAGCAGCTTAGCGCCTGGGGGGGGATATGGCTACACCTTC. It encodes CASSLAPGGGYGYTF.

The V and J genes are TRBV11-2 and TRBJ1-3; D gene ambiguous. CDR1 and CDR2 (germline): SGHAT, FQNNGV. The CDR3 totals 14 residues. V was pared by 0 bases and J by 3 bases, with 6 bases between. The chain's CDR3 is CASSLEARGNTIYF. DNA for the CDR3: TGTGCCAGCAGCTTAGAAGCTCGTGGAAACACCATATATTTT.

The V gene is TRBV18, the J gene TRBJ1-2, with unresolved D. The V gene lost 0 bases and the J gene lost 2 bases, with 7 bases spanning the gap. This CDR3 has 14 residues. Per germline, CDR1 KGHSH and CDR2 LQKENI. The CDR3 region is CASSPPARNYGYTF. For the CDR3, the DNA is TGTGCCAGCTCACCACCTGCCCGGAACTATGGCTACACCTTC.

The rearrangement uses TRBV5-1 and TRBJ2-7, with 8 bases identical to TRBD2. The CDR3 covers 13 residues. Germline V gene sequence: CDR1 SGHRS, CDR2 YFSETQ. The junction had 3 bases not matched to a gene; V was cut back by 4 bases and J by 3 bases. The CDR3 protein is CASSVAGSYEQYF. The CDR3, as DNA: TGCGCCAGCAGCGTAGCGGGGAGCTACGAGCAGTACTTC.

The CDR3: CATSDSQGADGYTF. The CDR3 bases are TGTGCCACCAGTGATTCACAGGGAGCGGATGGCTACACCTTC. The rearrangement joins TRBV24-1 to TRBJ1-2; tentative D call: TRBD1 (6 bases). The CDR3 is made up of 14 amino acids. In germline, CDR1 is KGHDR, CDR2 SFDVKD. The germline V and J ends were trimmed by 2 bases and 6 bases, with 12 bases remaining between them.

The CDR3 here is CASSLSDWNTEAFF. The CDR3 DNA reads TGTGCCAGCTCACTATCTGACTGGAACACTGAAGCTTTCTTT. The chain carries TRBV18 and TRBJ1-1, with D unresolved. Deletions cut 4 bases from V and 1 base from J, with 10 bases between. CDR1 and CDR2 from the germline V gene are KGHSH and LQKENI. The CDR3 has 14 residues.

The rearrangement joins TRBV4-1 to TRBJ2-1; 12 bases map to TRBD2. Germline values: CDR1 MGHRA, CDR2 YSYEKL. Trimming cost V 4 bases and J 7 bases; bases outside gene matches: 5. This CDR3 contains 15 residues. CDR3 sequence reads: CASSRTSGVENEQFF. CDR3 in DNA: TGCGCCAGCAGCCGGACTAGCGGGGTAGAAAATGAGCAGTTCTTC.

The genes are TRBV7-2 and TRBJ2-5; D perhaps matches TRBD2 (6 bases). Germline CDR1 SGHTA, CDR2 FQGNSA. There are 14 residues in the CDR3. Trimming cost V 4 bases and J 4 bases, with 13 bases left between them. CDR3 loop: CASSSGGVRETQYF. As DNA, the CDR3 is TGTGCCAGCAGCTCAGGAGGGGTTAGAGAGACCCAGTACTTC.

V gene TRBV9 combines with J gene TRBJ1-6; a weak D match, TRBD1 (6 bases). The V gene lost 3 bases and the J gene lost 5 bases, with 12 bases spanning the gap. The CDR3 has 15 residues. Germline assignment: CDR1 SGDLS and CDR2 YYNGEE. The CDR3 bases are TGTGCCAGCAGCGCCCGGACAGCTAATAATTCACCCCTCCACTTT. Its protein is CASSARTANNSPLHF.